The present TCR beta chain was sequenced within a study of identical twins. The V gene's germline CDR1 is SNHLY and CDR2 FYNNEI. With V trimmed by 3 bases and J by 12 bases, 8 bases remained unmatched. This CDR3 comprises 13 residues. TCRdb re-analysed the 5' RACE reads in MiXCR, keeping a single row per CDR3 protein. The sample has 500,000 to 550,000 distinct CDR3 sequences; approximately 20% are singletons. This sample was also put to use in a study of yellow fever vaccine responses in identical twins.

Sequencing used CD4+ T cells sorted from blood. This rearrangement joins TRBV2 to TRBJ2-1, with 7 bases identical to TRBD1. This TCR was sampled from a woman between 18 and 30 years old in good health. The DNA of the CDR3 is TGTGCCAGCAGTGAGAGTTACAGGGGCCCGCAGTTCTTC. Protein sequence: CASSESYRGPQFF. Full variable domain (outside the CDR3, taken from reference TRBV2 and TRBJ2-1): EPEVTQTPSHQVTQMGQEVILRCVPISNHLYFYWYRQILGQKVEFLVSFYNNEISEKSEIFDDQFSVERPDGSNFTLKIRSTKLEDSAMYFCASSESYRGPQFFGPGTRLTVL.